These 10 T cell receptor beta chains originate from one sample sequenced in a study of control samples from healthy donors and cancer patients. The repertoire was sequenced with immunoSEQ multiplex PCR; TCRdb's copy has only in-frame clones and lacks some. The sample carries tens of thousands of clones, 91% recorded once. Sequencing was done on a sample of PBMCs. Source of these receptors: a man aged 45 to 65 with lung cancer.

The chain employs TRBV19 and TRBJ2-1; 7 positions match TRBD1. Unmatched junction bases numbered 8, after V lost 4 bases and J lost 2 bases. The CDR3 length is 16 residues. Germline CDR1 reads LNHDA; CDR2 reads SQIVND (reference sequence). The CDR3 DNA reads TGTGCCAGTAGTACCGTTACAGGGGTGACCTACAATGAGCAGTTCTTC. Translated, it gives CASSTVTGVTYNEQFF.

The J gene is TRBJ2-5, the V gene TRBV28; the match to TRBD1 covers 8 bases. CDR1 MDHEN and CDR2 SYDVKM come from the germline V gene. J gave up 4 bases and V 7 bases, and 8 bases lay outside the gene matches. The CDR3 consists of 14 residues. The CDR3 coding sequence is TGTGCCAGCAAGACAGGGGAGGATCGAGAGACCCAGTACTTC. It translates to CASKTGEDRETQYF.

The V and J genes are TRBV7-3 and TRBJ1-1; D ambiguous. This CDR3 has 13 residues. CDR1 and CDR2 (germline): SGHTA, FQGTGA. The V and J ends lost 2 bases and 3 bases respectively, with 7 bases between them. The CDR3: CASSLAQYTEAFF. The CDR3, as DNA: TGTGCCAGCAGCTTAGCTCAGTACACTGAAGCTTTCTTT.

The CDR3 is CASSLWGQGSAFF. The DNA of the CDR3 is TGTGCCAGCAGTTTGTGGGGACAGGGTTCGGCTTTCTTT. The genes are TRBV12-3 or TRBV12-4 and TRBJ1-1; 9 bases are a match to TRBD1. The CDR3 consists of 13 residues. The V and J ends lost 3 bases and 11 bases, in that order; junction bases with no gene match: 7.

The CDR3 loop is CASSPSGHFNEQFF. CDR3 DNA sequence: TGTGCCAGCTCACCCTCGGGACATTTCAATGAGCAGTTCTTC. V usage is TRBV18 and J usage is TRBJ2-1; the D gene is possibly TRBD1 (6 bases). The V gene's germline CDR1 is KGHSH and CDR2 LQKENI. This CDR3 is built from 14 residues. Trimming took off 3 bases at V and 6 bases at J, with 12 bases between the two ends.

This clone appeared once. The V and J genes are TRBV12-3 or TRBV12-4 and TRBJ2-1, with D possibly matching TRBD1 (5 bases). CDR3 length: 13 amino acids. Trimming took 2 bases from V and 6 from J, leaving 8 bases between them. CDR3 residues: CASSLRGINEQFF. The CDR3 DNA follows: TGTGCCAGCAGTTTAAGGGGAATCAATGAGCAGTTCTTC.

The chain uses TRBV3-1 (or the pseudogene TRBV3-2) and TRBJ1-3, with TRBD1 as a possible D gene (5 bases). CDR1 and CDR2 (germline): LGHDT, YNNKEL (reference sequence). The CDR3 loop spans 17 amino acids. Between the trimmed V and J ends, which lost 0 bases and 1 base, there was a span of 13 bases. CDR3 DNA: TGTGCCAGCAGCCAAGATAGGAGGGGCTCTTCTGGAAACACCATATATTTT. It encodes CASSQDRRGSSGNTIYF.

The V and J genes are TRBV14 and TRBJ2-3, with 12 nucleotides matching TRBD2. After removal of 5 bases from V and 4 bases from J, the junction contained 4 bases not matched to a gene. This CDR3 spans 15 amino acids. Germline CDR1 reads SGHDN; CDR2 reads FVKESK. The CDR3, as DNA: TGTGCCAGCAGCTTACTAGCGGGGGGAGCAGATACGCAGTATTTT. Protein product: CASSLLAGGADTQYF.

This clone appeared once. This rearrangement joins TRBV19 to TRBJ1-6; tentatively, D is TRBD1 (5 bases). The CDR3 has 17 amino acids. Trimming removed 11 bases from V and 7 bases from J, with 27 bases in between. CDR1 LNHDA and CDR2 SQIVND come from the germline V gene (reference sequence). The CDR3 DNA sequence: TGTGCCGCCAGTAGTATGTTCGGAGACAGTAAGAATTCACCCCTCCACTTT. It yields the protein CAASSMFGDSKNSPLHF.

The chain carries TRBV6-1 and TRBJ2-2, with TRBD1 as a possible D gene (6 bases). Per germline, CDR1 MNHNS and CDR2 SASEGT. Trimming stripped 2 bases from V and 1 base from J, with 14 bases between. The CDR3 has 17 amino acids. The CDR3 coding sequence is TGTGCCAGCAGTGAACTCACCGGGACACTGAACACCGGGGAGCTGTTTTTT. This encodes CASSELTGTLNTGELFF.